This TCR beta chain was sequenced in a study of blood T cell repertoires in COVID-19. Whole-study context: Both acute and convalescent COVID-19 samples were obtained from the United States, Italy and Spain. PBMCs, B-cell-depleted T cells, or T cells were the source of the cDNA or gDNA that made up the material.

Under the authors' procedure: Amplification from reference gene primers served as the basis for estimated nucleated cell counts. Sequenced by immunoSEQ multiplex PCR; TCRdb stores in-frame clones only, minus some. V and J calls and clone size are copied from that table; D and trimming were computed from the DNA. Among around 250,000 clones listed, about 89% were seen once. Trimming took off 0 bases at V and 7 bases at J, with 21 bases between the two ends. Germline lookup yields CDR1 SGHNT and CDR2 YENEEA. CDR3 length equals 17 residues. In its sample, this clone was seen once. The TCR comes from a human donor in a cohort exposed to, infected with or recovered from COVID-19 (not recorded which). The donor label of this sample is uncertain. The source material was PBMCs or T cells enriched from blood (not recorded which). This sequence joins TRBV11-3 and TRBJ2-5, with D perhaps TRBD1 (6 bases). The CDR3 loop reads CASSLERVTGVQGTQYF. The CDR3 DNA reads TGTGCCAGCAGCTTAGAACGAGTGACAGGCGTGCAGGGGACCCAGTACTTC.